The rows below give T cell receptor beta chains drawn from one sample of a study of shared clonotypes between healthy human individuals. Repertoires were generated with immunoSEQ multiplex PCR, while TCRdb's copy carries only in-frame clones and drops some. The sample holds more than 550,000 clones, 90% to 95% seen once. The sequenced material came from naive CD8+ T cells sorted from blood. Receptor source: a man younger than 45 in good health. CDR3s include the opening cysteine and the closing phenylalanine or tryptophan.

CDR3aa | v_gene
CASSTGLAYEQYF | TRBV19
CASSLVGFDYEQYF | TRBV27
CASSIPAPDYGYTF | TRBV19
CASRRKGFTGELFF | TRBV19
CASSFADRASISTDTQYF | TRBV27
CASSEGLSGTPADTQYF | TRBV6-1
CATEPPLSHEQFF | TRBV27
CASSLTGTNYGYTF | TRBV27
CSVDWASGITDTQYF | TRBV29-1
CASSSFLGPYEQYF | TRBV7-3
CASGRDAYNEQFF | TRBV19
CASSAAGTSKQYF | TRBV7-8
CASIGKSYEQYF | TRBV2
CASSPRDTYEQYF | TRBV7-9
CASSGGTSGFIYEQYF | TRBV2
CASSIQRSSYNEQFF | TRBV2
CASSPTPGGYEQYF | TRBV19
CASSPLGDGFNEQFF | TRBV5-5
CASSYSREGVSEQYF | TRBV6-6
CASKTGTGGYNEQFF | TRBV19
CASSLSQGRNTEAFF | TRBV5-1
CASSPKTRGNSYEQYF | TRBV19
CAITHGEGEAYEQYF | TRBV10-3
CASSLSGELFF | TRBV7-9
CASSLVLRDGANYGYTF | TRBV7-6
CSVRQLFF | TRBV29-1
CASSPGLAGIGEQYF | TRBV5-5
CASSVGTVYNEQFF | TRBV9
CASSSSTNNKVYEQYF | TRBV28
CATSRGRSSYEQYF | TRBV27
CASSLGEAPDTQYF | TRBV11-3
CASSLDSFSSYEQYF | TRBV7-2
CATSRVGNTEAFF | TRBV15
CASSEESGGSYEQYF | TRBV6-1
CASSQLQGGFGNTEAFF | TRBV4-3
CASKGRADEAFF | TRBV2
CASSPDPPGLSYEQYF | TRBV27
CASSQVRTAGYTF | TRBV4-1
CARKPILAQPSTDTQYF | TRBV7-9
CASSRQGSNQPQHF | TRBV9
CASSSQKGQLDYGYTF | TRBV7-9
CASTNIGLDTGELFF | TRBV27
CASSFPGPNYEQYF | TRBV27
CSVEDRVNEQFF | TRBV29-1
CASSVRLGHYGYTF | TRBV9
CASSPSLLRAEAFF | TRBV28
CASSLRLAENTGELFF | TRBV5-1
CASRPLRDGEEQYF | TRBV27
CASSSGTSGSGEQYF | TRBV6-5
CASSQDVTSGELFF | TRBV4-3
CASSKTWGRLYNEQFF | TRBV21-1
CASSTITTSRGREGYTF | TRBV13
CASRTGGAEQYF | TRBV28
CASSPSVSAINEQYF | TRBV7-2
CASIWRSTDTQYF | TRBV2
CASSLKASYEQYF | TRBV27
CASSPRMDNYEQYF | TRBV9
CASSSPSGKSYNEQFF | TRBV28
CASSILAGGSYNEQFF | TRBV19